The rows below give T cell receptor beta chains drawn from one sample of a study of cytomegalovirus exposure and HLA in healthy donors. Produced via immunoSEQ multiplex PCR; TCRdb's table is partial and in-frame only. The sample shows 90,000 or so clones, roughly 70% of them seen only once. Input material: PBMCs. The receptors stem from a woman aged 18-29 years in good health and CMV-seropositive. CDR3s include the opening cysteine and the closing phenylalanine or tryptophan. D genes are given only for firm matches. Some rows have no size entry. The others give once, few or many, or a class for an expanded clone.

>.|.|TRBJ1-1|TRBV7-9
TGTGCCAGCAGCCTTAAATCCCACTGGGGGCTTTTAGGCACTGAAGCTTTCTTT
CASSLKSHWGLLGTEAFF
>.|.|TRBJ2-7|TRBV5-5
TGTGCCAGCAGCCCCACACTACCTTACGAGCAGTACTTC
CASSPTLPYEQYF
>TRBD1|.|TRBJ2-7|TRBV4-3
TGCGCCAGCAGCCAAGACAGGGGGCCTTACGAGCAGTACTTC
CASSQDRGPYEQYF
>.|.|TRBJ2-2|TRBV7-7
TGTGCTAGCAGCTTAGTCGGGAACACCGGGGAGCTGTTTTTT
CASSLVGNTGELFF
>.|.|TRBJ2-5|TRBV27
TGTGCCAGCAGTGGGAGCCTAGAGGGCGAGACCCAGTACTTC
CASSGSLEGETQYF
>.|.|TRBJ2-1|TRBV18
TGTGCCAGCGATACCGGACAACTCAATGAGCAGTTCTTC
CASDTGQLNEQFF
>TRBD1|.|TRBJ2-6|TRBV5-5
TGTGCCAGCAGGGACAGGGGATCCCTCGCCTCTGGGGCCAACGTCCTGACTTTC
CASRDRGSLASGANVLTF
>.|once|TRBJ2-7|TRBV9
TGTGCCAGCAGCCCCGGACTGCAAGCCTACGAGCAGTACTTC
CASSPGLQAYEQYF
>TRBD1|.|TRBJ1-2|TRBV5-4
TGTGCCAGCAGCCGGGACAGGGAGAACTATGGCTACACCTTC
CASSRDRENYGYTF
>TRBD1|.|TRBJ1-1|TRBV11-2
TGTGCCAGCAGCATTCACAGGGGGGCGGGAGACACTGAAGCTTTCTTT
CASSIHRGAGDTEAFF
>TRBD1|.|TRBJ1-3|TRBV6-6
TGTGCCAGCACCTCCGCCCGGGACAGGGGGCATGGCACCATATATTTT
CASTSARDRGHGTIYF
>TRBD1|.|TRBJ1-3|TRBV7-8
TGTGCCAGCAGACAGGGGAGTGGAAACACCATATATTTT
CASRQGSGNTIYF
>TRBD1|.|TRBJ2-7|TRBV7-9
TGTGCCAGCAGCCGGACAGGGGGATCCCCCGAGCAGTACTTC
CASSRTGGSPEQYF
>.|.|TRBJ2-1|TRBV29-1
TGCAGCGTATTTAACAATGAGCAGTTCTTC
CSVFNNEQFF
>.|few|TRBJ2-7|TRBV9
TGTGCCAGCAGCGTAGCCCCCTCGCGAGAGCAGTACTTC
CASSVAPSREQYF
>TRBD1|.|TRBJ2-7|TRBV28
TGTGCCAGCCACCCCAGGGGGTCGCCCACCTACGAGCAGTACTTC
CASHPRGSPTYEQYF
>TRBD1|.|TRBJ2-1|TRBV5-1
TGCGCCAGCAGTTTCCGGACAGGGTGGGACAATGAGCAGTTCTTC
CASSFRTGWDNEQFF
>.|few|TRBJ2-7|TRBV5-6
TGTGCCAGCAGCTTGCGGGGTTCCGGAGAGCAGTACTTC
CASSLRGSGEQYF
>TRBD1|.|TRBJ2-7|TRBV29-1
TGCAGCGTTGAAACAACCGACCAATGGGGGACAGACACATACGAGCAGTACTTC
CSVETTDQWGTDTYEQYF
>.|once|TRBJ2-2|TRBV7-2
TGTGCCAGCAGCTTAGCGGGCGGGACTTCCACCGGGGAGCTGTTTTTT
CASSLAGGTSTGELFF
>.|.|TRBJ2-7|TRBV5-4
TGTGCCAGCAGCGCGTTCGGTTTGACCTACGAGCAGTACTTC
CASSAFGLTYEQYF
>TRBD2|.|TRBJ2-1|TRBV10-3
TGTGCCATCAGTGGTAGCGGGAGGGCCTTGGAGCAGTTCTTC
CAISGSGRALEQFF
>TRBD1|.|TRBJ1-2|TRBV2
TGTGCCAGCAGTCCGACAGGGGAGTACTATGGCTACACCTTC
CASSPTGEYYGYTF
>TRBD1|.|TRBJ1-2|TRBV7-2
TGTGCCAGCAGCCCTTCGACAGGGCGGCCCCATGGCTACACCTTC
CASSPSTGRPHGYTF
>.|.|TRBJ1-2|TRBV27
TGTCCCCCTGGAGTCGTCTTTGGCTACACCTTC
CPPGVVFGYTF
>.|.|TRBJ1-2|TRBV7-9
TGTGCCAGCAGCTTCAGCGGCTTAGTCGCCGGCTACACCTTC
CASSFSGLVAGYTF
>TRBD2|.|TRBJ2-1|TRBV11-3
TGTGCCAGCAGCTTAGGCCCTAGCGGCCATTACAATGAGCAGTTCTTC
CASSLGPSGHYNEQFF
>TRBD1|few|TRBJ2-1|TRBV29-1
TGCAGCGTTAGGGACAGGGGTTTCGACAATGAGCAGTTCTTC
CSVRDRGFDNEQFF
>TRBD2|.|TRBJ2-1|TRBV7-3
TGTGCCAGCAGCGCTAGCGGGAGGGCCGGGAATGAGCAGTTCTTC
CASSASGRAGNEQFF
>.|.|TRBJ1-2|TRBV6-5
TGTGCCAGCAGCACCGAAACGGGCTATGGCTACACCTTC
CASSTETGYGYTF
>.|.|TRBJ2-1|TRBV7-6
TGTGCCAGCAGCCGTGGGGAGGGGGGCTTCAGTGAGCAGTTCTTC
CASSRGEGGFSEQFF
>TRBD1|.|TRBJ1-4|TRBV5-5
TGTGCCAGCAGCCCCGACAGGGGAGGAGAAAAACTGTTTTTT
CASSPDRGGEKLFF
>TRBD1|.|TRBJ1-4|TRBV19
TGTGCCAGTAGTCCCCCCGGGACAGTAAATGAAAAACTGTTTTTT
CASSPPGTVNEKLFF
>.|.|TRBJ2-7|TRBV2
TGTGCCAGCAATCCGGGGGACTACGAGCAGTACTTC
CASNPGDYEQYF
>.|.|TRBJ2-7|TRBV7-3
TGTGCCAGCAGCTTAATTCGGACCAGAGGGAACGAGCAGTACTTC
CASSLIRTRGNEQYF
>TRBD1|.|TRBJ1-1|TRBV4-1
TGCGCCAGCAGCCAAGAAGAGTGGGCGACAGGGCAGCGCACTGAAGCTTTCTTT
CASSQEEWATGQRTEAFF
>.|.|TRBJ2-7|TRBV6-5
TGTGCCAGCAGTTACTCTCCTTCCTACGAGCAGTACTTC
CASSYSPSYEQYF
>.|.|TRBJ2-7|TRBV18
TGTGCCAGCTCACCGGTGTGGGAGAACGAGCAGTACTTC
CASSPVWENEQYF
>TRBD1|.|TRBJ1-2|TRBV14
TGTGCCAGCAGCCAACTAGCCCCCGGGACAGGGTCGAACTATGGCTACACCTTC
CASSQLAPGTGSNYGYTF
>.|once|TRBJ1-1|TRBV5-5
TGTGCCAGCAGCGGGCATACGAACACTGAAGCTTTCTTT
CASSGHTNTEAFF
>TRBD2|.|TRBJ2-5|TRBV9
TGTGCCAGCAGCGCCGCTCCGGGAGGCGAAATGGGAGAGACCCAGTACTTC
CASSAAPGGEMGETQYF
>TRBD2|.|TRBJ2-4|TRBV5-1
TGCGCCAGCAGCTTGGATCCCGGGACGGGGGGAGGGCAGTACTTC
CASSLDPGTGGGQYF
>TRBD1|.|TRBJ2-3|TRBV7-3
TGTGCCAGCAGCTATCCGGGACAGACCCCCGAAGATACGCAGTATTTT
CASSYPGQTPEDTQYF